This T cell receptor (beta chain) is from a study of cytomegalovirus exposure and HLA in healthy donors. Details on this clone: Its target is unknown.

Study findings and constraints: In a later analysis, at a false discovery rate of 0.05, 15,000 to 20,000 TCR beta sequences were associated with HLA alleles. Cytomegalovirus-associated status was assigned to 150 to 200 TCR beta chains.

The PCR ran on 60 Vbeta and 13 Jbeta primers. Measured with immunoSEQ multiplex PCR; TCRdb has only the in-frame clones, and not every one. The sample shows some 120,000 clones, 75% to 85% of them seen only once. The CDR3 is 12 amino acids. The germline CDR1 and CDR2 sequences are MDHEN and SYDVKM. The V and J ends lost 5 bases and 3 bases respectively, with 8 bases between them. The sequenced material came from PBMCs. The TCR was taken from a man aged 40-55 years in good health and CMV-seronegative. The chain uses TRBV28 and TRBJ2-7; the D is unclear. CDR3 in amino acids: CASSRAIYEQYF. CDR3 in DNA: TGTGCCAGCAGTCGCGCTATCTACGAGCAGTACTTC.